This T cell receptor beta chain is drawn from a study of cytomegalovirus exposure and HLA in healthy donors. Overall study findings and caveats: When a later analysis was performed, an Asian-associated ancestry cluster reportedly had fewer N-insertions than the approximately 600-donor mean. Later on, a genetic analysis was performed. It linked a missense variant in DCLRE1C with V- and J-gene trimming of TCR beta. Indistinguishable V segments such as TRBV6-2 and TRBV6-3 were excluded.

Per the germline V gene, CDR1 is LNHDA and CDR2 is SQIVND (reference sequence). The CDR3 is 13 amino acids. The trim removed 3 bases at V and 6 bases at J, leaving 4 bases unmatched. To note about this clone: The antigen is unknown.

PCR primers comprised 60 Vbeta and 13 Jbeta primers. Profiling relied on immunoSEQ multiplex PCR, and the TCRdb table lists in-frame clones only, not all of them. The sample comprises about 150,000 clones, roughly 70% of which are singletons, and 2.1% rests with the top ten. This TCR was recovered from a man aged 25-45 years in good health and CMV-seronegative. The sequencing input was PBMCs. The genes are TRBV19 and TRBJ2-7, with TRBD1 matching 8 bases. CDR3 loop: CASSISDRAEQYF. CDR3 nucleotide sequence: TGTGCCAGTAGTATCTCGGACAGGGCCGAGCAGTACTTC.